These T cell receptor beta chains were read from a single sample in a study of blood T cell repertoires in COVID-19. Generated by immunoSEQ multiplex PCR, the TCRdb table keeps only in-frame clones and is missing some. The sample holds roughly 240,000 clones, less than 90% seen once. The specimen sequenced was peripheral blood. The receptor set was obtained from a man aged 55 to 70 who had recovered from COVID-19. CDR3s include the opening cysteine and the closing phenylalanine or tryptophan. Fields, in order: CDR3 length, J gene, clone size, D gene, V gene, CDR3 protein, CDR3 DNA. The D gene is left open where the match is weak. Only some rows state a clone size, as once, few, many or a class for expanded clones.

length: 13
J: TRBJ2-3
size: once
D: NA
V: TRBV28
CDR3: CASSLVSPDTQYF
DNA: TGTGCCAGCAGTTTAGTCTCTCCAGATACGCAGTATTTT

length: 15
J: TRBJ2-7
size: NA
D: TRBD2
V: TRBV9
CDR3: CASSPRTSGSYEQYF
DNA: TGTGCCAGCAGCCCCCGGACTAGCGGGAGCTACGAGCAGTACTTC

length: 17
J: TRBJ2-2
size: once
D: TRBD1
V: TRBV18
CDR3: CASSPVTGQRITGELFF
DNA: TGTGCCAGCTCACCGGTAACGGGACAGAGAATAACCGGGGAGCTGTTTTTT

length: 13
J: TRBJ2-1
size: NA
D: NA
V: TRBV10-1
CDR3: CASSELASNEQFF
DNA: TGCGCCAGCAGTGAATTGGCCTCCAATGAGCAGTTCTTC

length: 16
J: TRBJ1-1
size: NA
D: NA
V: TRBV18
CDR3: CASSPPIRPMNTEAFF
DNA: TGTGCCAGCTCACCACCTATCAGGCCGATGAACACTGAAGCTTTCTTT

length: 15
J: TRBJ1-2
size: NA
D: NA
V: TRBV6-4
CDR3: CASSEWAGLDYGYTF
DNA: TGTGCCAGCAGTGAATGGGCAGGGCTCGACTATGGCTACACCTTC

length: 16
J: TRBJ2-3
size: NA
D: TRBD2
V: TRBV20-1
CDR3: CSASASAGAPTDTQYF
DNA: TGCAGTGCTAGTGCTTCAGCGGGAGCCCCCACAGATACGCAGTATTTT

length: 18
J: TRBJ2-7
size: NA
D: TRBD2
V: TRBV6-2/TRBV6-3
CDR3: CASSLGLAGTRLNYEQYF
DNA: TGTGCCAGCAGTTTGGGACTAGCGGGGACCCGGCTAAACTACGAGCAGTACTTC

length: 15
J: TRBJ2-1
size: NA
D: NA
V: TRBV2
CDR3: CASREKTGSYNEQFF
DNA: TGTGCCAGCAGGGAGAAAACGGGATCCTACAATGAGCAGTTCTTC

length: 17
J: TRBJ2-1
size: NA
D: TRBD2
V: TRBV7-8
CDR3: CASSSTPSGSSYNEQFF
DNA: TGTGCCAGCAGCTCGACGCCTAGCGGCAGCTCCTACAATGAGCAGTTCTTC

length: 16
J: TRBJ1-5
size: few
D: NA
V: TRBV15
CDR3: CATSRVTGVGNQPQHF
DNA: TGTGCCACCAGCAGAGTGACAGGTGTTGGCAATCAGCCCCAGCATTTT

length: 16
J: TRBJ2-2
size: once
D: NA
V: TRBV6-4
CDR3: CASAKVGGRGTGELFF
DNA: TGTGCTTCAGCGAAAGTAGGAGGGCGCGGCACCGGGGAGCTGTTTTTT